One and the same sample provided the 10 T cell receptor beta chains below, sequenced in a study of identical twins. TCRdb reanalysed the 5' RACE reads using MiXCR and keeps one entry per CDR3 protein. Among approximately 590,000 distinct CDR3 sequences listed, more than 9% were seen once. This sample was also put to use in a study of yellow fever vaccine responses in identical twins.

Source material: PBMCs. The receptors were gathered from a woman between 18 and 29 years old in good health.

The CDR3 DNA sequence: TGCGCCAGCGGGAGCGGCCCAGCCTACGAGCAGTACTTC. This sequence encodes CASGSGPAYEQYF. The V call is TRBV5-1, the J call TRBJ2-7; D is possibly TRBD2 (5 bases). The germline V gene has CDR1 SGHRS and CDR2 YFSETQ. This CDR3 is 13 amino acids long. V dropped 7 bases and J dropped 2 bases, with 13 bases sitting between them. Full variable domain (remainder filled in from reference TRBV5-1 and TRBJ2-7): KAGVTQTPRYLIKTRGQQVTLSCSPISGHRSVSWYQQTPGQGLQFLFEYFSETQRNKGNFPGRFSGRQFSNSRSEMNVSTLELGDSALYLCASGSGPAYEQYFGPGTRLTVT.

Many counts were recorded for this clonotype. The rearrangement uses TRBV25-1 and TRBJ2-3; D possibly corresponds to TRBD2 (5 bases). Trimming cost V 2 bases and J 4 bases, with 19 bases left between them. CDR1 is MGHDK, CDR2 SYGVNS, per germline. The length of the CDR3 is 17 residues. The CDR3 protein is CASSELSELPGADTQYF. CDR3 nucleotide sequence: TGTGCCAGCAGTGAACTATCAGAACTCCCCGGGGCAGATACGCAGTATTTT. Full variable domain (outside the CDR3, taken from reference TRBV25-1 and TRBJ2-3): EADIYQTPRYLVIGTGKKITLECSQTMGHDKMYWYQQDPGMELHLIHYSYGVNSTEKGDLSSESTVSRIRTEHFPLTLESARPSHTSQYLCASSELSELPGADTQYFGPGTRLTVL.

This clonotype has at least ten counts. V and J are TRBV20-1 and TRBJ2-1, with D possibly being TRBD1 or TRBD2 (5 bases each). With 3 bases removed from V and 2 bases from J, the gap between germline ends came to 14 bases. CDR1 is DFQATT and CDR2 is SNEGSKA in the germline V gene (reference sequence). CDR3 length: 15 residues. DNA for the CDR3: TGCAGTGCTAGCCCCCGGGGACCCACCTACAATGAGCAGTTCTTC. It encodes CSASPRGPTYNEQFF.

This clonotype was seen a few times. The CDR3 loop reads CASSHSGTGSDEQFF. CDR3 DNA sequence: TGTGCCAGCAGTCATTCCGGGACAGGGTCCGATGAGCAGTTCTTC. This chain uses TRBV2 with TRBJ2-1; 9 bases line up with TRBD1. Germline V gene lookup returns CDR1 SNHLY and CDR2 FYNNEI. This CDR3 contains 15 residues. The junction had 10 bases not matched to a gene; V was cut back by 5 bases and J by 8 bases.

This clonotype turned up a few times. The chain combines TRBV29-1 with TRBJ1-2; D is undetermined. There are 14 residues in the CDR3. Germline CDR1 and CDR2: SQVTM and ANQGSEA. The V end lost 4 bases, the J end lost 2 bases, and 14 bases lay between the germline ends. The CDR3 loop is CSVAPRLANYGYTF. The DNA of the CDR3 is TGCAGCGTTGCACCTCGATTAGCCAACTATGGCTACACCTTC.

This clonotype has just a few counts. V gene TRBV6-1 combines with J gene TRBJ2-5; TRBD1 matches at 10 bases. In germline, CDR1 is MNHNS, CDR2 SASEGT. The J segment lost 5 bases and the V segment lost 6 bases, leaving 12 bases of the junction unmatched. The CDR3 loop spans 16 amino acids. CDR3 coding DNA: TGTGCCAGCAGCGACATGGGACAGGGGAAAAGCGAGACCCAGTACTTC. As protein: CASSDMGQGKSETQYF.

This clonotype was observed a few times. V is TRBV6-2 or TRBV6-3 and J is TRBJ2-2; 14 bases agree with TRBD2. The J segment lost 4 bases and the V segment lost 5 bases, leaving 6 bases of the junction unmatched. CDR1 and CDR2 (germline): MNHEY, SVGEGT. The CDR3 has 17 residues. CDR3 bases: TGTGCCAGCAGTAGACTAGCGGGAGGGCCAAGCACCGGGGAGCTGTTTTTT. It codes for CASSRLAGGPSTGELFF.

This clonotype has a handful of counts. This chain joins TRBV7-8 and TRBJ2-1, with TRBD1 matching 10 bases. The junction had 6 bases not matched to a gene; V was cut back by 5 bases and J by 2 bases. CDR1 and CDR2 from the germline V gene are SGHVS and FQNEAQ. The CDR3 is 16 residues long. In DNA form, the CDR3 reads TGTGCCAGCAGCGGAGGACAGGGGGTCACCTACAATGAGCAGTTCTTC. Protein: CASSGGQGVTYNEQFF. Based on the CDR3 plus reference TRBV7-8 and TRBJ2-1, the full variable domain is GAGVSQSPRYKVAKRGQDVALRCDPISGHVSLFWYQQALGQGPEFLTYFQNEAQLDKSGLPSDRFFAERPEGSVSTLKIQRTQQEDSAVYLCASSGGQGVTYNEQFFGPGTRLTVL.

This clonotype was seen repeatedly, ten times or more. V gene TRBV3-1 combines with J gene TRBJ2-1; tentatively, D is TRBD1 (6 bases). V lost 3 bases to trimming and J lost 3 bases, with 18 bases between them. The V gene's germline CDR1 is LGHDT and CDR2 YNNKEL (reference sequence). The CDR3 is made up of 17 amino acids. The DNA of the CDR3 is TGTGCCAGCAGCCAGGCTAATACAGGGCGTATCTACAATGAGCAGTTCTTC. It specifies CASSQANTGRIYNEQFF.

The CDR3 DNA is TGTGCTAGTGGTTTTGAAGTCGGCGCGTCTTGGACCGGGGAGCTGTTTTTT. Amino acids: CASGFEVGASWTGELFF. The rearrangement uses TRBV12-5 and TRBJ2-2; D remains ambiguous. CDR3 length: 17 residues. V was shortened by 3 bases and J by 5 bases, with 19 bases between the two germline ends. The V gene's germline CDR1 is LGHNT and CDR2 FRNRAP.